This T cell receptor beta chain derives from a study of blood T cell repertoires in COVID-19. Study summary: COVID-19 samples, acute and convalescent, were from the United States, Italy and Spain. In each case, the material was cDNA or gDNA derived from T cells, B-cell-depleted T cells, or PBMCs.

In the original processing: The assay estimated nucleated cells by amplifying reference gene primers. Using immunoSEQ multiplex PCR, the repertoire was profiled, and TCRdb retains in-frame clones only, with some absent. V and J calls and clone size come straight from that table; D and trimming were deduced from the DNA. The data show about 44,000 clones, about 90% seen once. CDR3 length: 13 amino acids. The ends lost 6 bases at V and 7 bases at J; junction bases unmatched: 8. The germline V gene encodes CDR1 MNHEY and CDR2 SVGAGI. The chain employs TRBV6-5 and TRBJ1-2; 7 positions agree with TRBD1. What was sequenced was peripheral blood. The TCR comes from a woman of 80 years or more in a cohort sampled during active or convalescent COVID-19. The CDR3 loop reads CASRVTGSGGYTF. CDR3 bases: TGTGCCAGCAGGGTGACAGGGTCGGGTGGCTACACCTTC.